Listed below are T cell receptor beta chains from one sample, sequenced in a study of T cell clones after liver transplantation. Using immunoSEQ multiplex PCR, the repertoire was profiled, and TCRdb retains in-frame clones only, with some absent. The sample shows around 76,000 clones, about four fifths of them seen only once. Here the sequenced sample was CD4+ T cells from blood, taken 12 months after liver transplant. Receptor source: a human patient who received a liver transplant. The graft donor may be the source of some T cells. The CDR3 runs from the conserved cysteine through the conserved F or W. The order of the fields is J gene, V gene, clone size, D gene, CDR3 protein, CDR3 DNA. A D gene is named only where the DNA matches it firmly. For some rows the clone size is stated as once, few or many, or as a class when expanded; others skip it.

J gene: TRBJ2-3
V gene: TRBV19
clone size: -
D gene: TRBD2
CDR3 protein: CASSRFTSGSDTQYF
CDR3 DNA: TGTGCCAGTAGTCGATTTACTAGCGGGAGCGATACGCAGTATTTT

J gene: TRBJ1-5
V gene: TRBV7-2
clone size: -
D gene: -
CDR3 protein: CASSSGPNQPQHF
CDR3 DNA: TGTGCCAGCAGCTCGGGACCCAATCAGCCCCAGCATTTT

J gene: TRBJ2-5
V gene: TRBV28
clone size: once
D gene: -
CDR3 protein: CASRRGLQETQYF
CDR3 DNA: TGTGCCAGCCGAAGGGGTCTCCAAGAGACCCAGTACTTC

J gene: TRBJ2-1
V gene: TRBV11-1
clone size: -
D gene: -
CDR3 protein: CASSRRGGPDNEQFF
CDR3 DNA: TGTGCCAGCAGCCGGAGGGGGGGGCCGGACAATGAGCAGTTCTTC

J gene: TRBJ2-1
V gene: TRBV5-6
clone size: -
D gene: -
CDR3 protein: CASSPRESPSSYNEQFF
CDR3 DNA: TGTGCCAGCAGCCCCCGGGAGTCCCCAAGCTCCTACAATGAGCAGTTCTTC

J gene: TRBJ1-1
V gene: TRBV9
clone size: -
D gene: TRBD1
CDR3 protein: CASSVGTGSGLAFF
CDR3 DNA: TGTGCCAGCAGCGTCGGGACAGGGAGCGGTCTAGCTTTCTTT

J gene: TRBJ1-4
V gene: TRBV5-1
clone size: -
D gene: TRBD1
CDR3 protein: CASSPRQGYEKLFF
CDR3 DNA: TGCGCCAGCAGCCCTCGACAGGGTTACGAAAAACTGTTTTTT

J gene: TRBJ1-1
V gene: TRBV4-1
clone size: -
D gene: TRBD1
CDR3 protein: CASSQERTGTEAFF
CDR3 DNA: TGCGCCAGCAGCCAAGAGAGGACAGGAACTGAAGCTTTCTTT

J gene: TRBJ1-5
V gene: TRBV28
clone size: -
D gene: TRBD1
CDR3 protein: CAGHRGYGPQHF
CDR3 DNA: TGTGCCGGTCACAGGGGGTATGGGCCCCAGCATTTT

J gene: TRBJ1-1
V gene: TRBV29-1
clone size: -
D gene: -
CDR3 protein: CSVEGRGWSTEAFF
CDR3 DNA: TGCAGCGTTGAAGGGAGGGGGTGGAGCACTGAAGCTTTCTTT

J gene: TRBJ2-7
V gene: TRBV28
clone size: -
D gene: TRBD1
CDR3 protein: CASSSPRDRGNGYEQYF
CDR3 DNA: TGTGCCAGCAGTTCCCCCCGGGACAGGGGAAACGGCTACGAGCAGTACTTC

J gene: TRBJ2-3
V gene: TRBV2
clone size: -
D gene: -
CDR3 protein: CASSRLRQVRTDTQYF
CDR3 DNA: TGTGCCAGCAGTAGGCTGAGACAGGTGCGCACAGATACGCAGTATTTT

J gene: TRBJ2-7
V gene: TRBV6-1
clone size: -
D gene: -
CDR3 protein: CASSERAQRGYEQYF
CDR3 DNA: TGTGCCAGCAGTGAAAGGGCTCAGAGGGGCTACGAGCAGTACTTC

J gene: TRBJ1-1
V gene: TRBV14
clone size: -
D gene: TRBD1
CDR3 protein: CASSRPGQGFKAFF
CDR3 DNA: TGTGCCAGCAGCCGGCCAGGACAGGGGTTCAAGGCTTTCTTT

J gene: TRBJ1-2
V gene: TRBV10-3
clone size: -
D gene: -
CDR3 protein: CAISDGVGYTF
CDR3 DNA: TGTGCCATCAGTGATGGGGTCGGCTACACCTTC

J gene: TRBJ1-1
V gene: TRBV7-9
clone size: -
D gene: -
CDR3 protein: CASSLAEGTEAFF
CDR3 DNA: TGTGCCAGCAGCTTAGCCGAGGGCACTGAAGCTTTCTTT

J gene: TRBJ1-1
V gene: TRBV11-2
clone size: -
D gene: TRBD1
CDR3 protein: CASSLGTGWTEAFF
CDR3 DNA: TGTGCCAGCAGCTTAGGGACAGGGTGGACTGAAGCTTTCTTT

J gene: TRBJ1-1
V gene: TRBV2
clone size: -
D gene: -
CDR3 protein: CASSERSRNTEAFF
CDR3 DNA: TGTGCCAGCAGTGAACGATCCCGGAACACTGAAGCTTTCTTT

J gene: TRBJ1-5
V gene: TRBV19
clone size: -
D gene: -
CDR3 protein: CASRPAGAGNQPQHF
CDR3 DNA: TGTGCCAGTAGGCCCGCAGGGGCGGGAAATCAGCCCCAGCATTTT

J gene: TRBJ1-2
V gene: TRBV5-1
clone size: -
D gene: TRBD1
CDR3 protein: CASSKGQGLQGYTF
CDR3 DNA: TGCGCCAGCAGCAAAGGACAGGGGTTGCAGGGCTACACCTTC

J gene: TRBJ2-7
V gene: TRBV10-1
clone size: -
D gene: -
CDR3 protein: CASIRRYEQYF
CDR3 DNA: TGCGCCAGCATACGGAGGTACGAGCAGTACTTC

J gene: TRBJ1-5
V gene: TRBV30
clone size: -
D gene: -
CDR3 protein: CAWSPRGERHQPQHF
CDR3 DNA: TGTGCCTGGAGTCCGCGAGGGGAGAGGCATCAGCCCCAGCATTTT

J gene: TRBJ2-7
V gene: TRBV4-3
clone size: -
D gene: -
CDR3 protein: CASSQDLASANYEQYF
CDR3 DNA: TGCGCCAGCAGCCAAGATCTCGCTAGCGCGAACTACGAGCAGTACTTC

J gene: TRBJ1-5
V gene: TRBV28
clone size: -
D gene: TRBD1
CDR3 protein: CASTDRGFEQPQHF
CDR3 DNA: TGTGCCAGCACCGACAGGGGGTTTGAACAGCCCCAGCATTTT

J gene: TRBJ2-1
V gene: TRBV30
clone size: -
D gene: TRBD2
CDR3 protein: CAWIESGLAGEDEQFF
CDR3 DNA: TGTGCCTGGATTGAAAGTGGACTAGCGGGAGAAGATGAGCAGTTCTTC

J gene: TRBJ2-3
V gene: TRBV6-5
clone size: -
D gene: -
CDR3 protein: CASSLGDPMRDTQYF
CDR3 DNA: TGTGCCAGCAGTCTCGGGGATCCCATGCGGGATACGCAGTATTTT

J gene: TRBJ2-7
V gene: TRBV13
clone size: -
D gene: TRBD2
CDR3 protein: CASSGGTSGRANYEQYF
CDR3 DNA: TGTGCCAGCAGCGGAGGGACTAGCGGGAGGGCCAACTACGAGCAGTACTTC

J gene: TRBJ2-1
V gene: TRBV5-1
clone size: -
D gene: -
CDR3 protein: CASSSQRERFF
CDR3 DNA: TGCGCCAGCAGCTCACAGCGAGAGAGGTTCTTC

J gene: TRBJ1-4
V gene: TRBV18
clone size: -
D gene: TRBD1
CDR3 protein: CASSATGGKDEKLFF
CDR3 DNA: TGTGCCAGCTCGGCTACAGGGGGCAAGGATGAAAAACTGTTTTTT

J gene: TRBJ2-1
V gene: TRBV7-2
clone size: -
D gene: -
CDR3 protein: CASSLGVQPHEQFF
CDR3 DNA: TGTGCCAGCAGTTTGGGGGTCCAACCCCATGAGCAGTTCTTC

J gene: TRBJ2-6
V gene: TRBV7-2
clone size: -
D gene: -
CDR3 protein: CASSLNKQTFSGANVLTF
CDR3 DNA: TGTGCCAGCAGCCTAAATAAACAGACGTTCTCTGGGGCCAACGTCCTGACTTTC

J gene: TRBJ2-7
V gene: TRBV4-3
clone size: -
D gene: TRBD1
CDR3 protein: CASSQDFTGARNEQYF
CDR3 DNA: TGCGCCAGCAGCCAAGATTTTACAGGGGCTCGTAACGAGCAGTACTTC

J gene: TRBJ1-5
V gene: TRBV6-1
clone size: -
D gene: -
CDR3 protein: CASSTQNSNQPQHF
CDR3 DNA: TGTGCCAGCAGCACCCAGAATAGCAATCAGCCCCAGCATTTT

J gene: TRBJ1-2
V gene: TRBV2
clone size: -
D gene: TRBD1
CDR3 protein: CASSAGTGDGYTF
CDR3 DNA: TGTGCCAGCAGTGCAGGGACAGGGGACGGCTACACCTTC

J gene: TRBJ2-1
V gene: TRBV4-3
clone size: -
D gene: TRBD2
CDR3 protein: CASSQGSSGGQFF
CDR3 DNA: TGCGCCAGCAGCCAAGGGTCCAGCGGGGGGCAGTTCTTC

J gene: TRBJ2-7
V gene: TRBV6-6
clone size: -
D gene: -
CDR3 protein: CASSSTGNEQYF
CDR3 DNA: TGTGCCAGCAGTTCCACAGGGAACGAGCAGTACTTC